Below are 3 T cell receptor beta chains sequenced from a single sample in a study of Tregs in tolerant kidney transplant recipients. Sequencing was performed with immunoSEQ multiplex PCR; in TCRdb, only in-frame clones are kept and a portion is missing. The sample totals around 32,000 clones. The nonmyeloablative bone marrow transplants came from related graft donors, with transient mixed chimerism. The material was CD4+ T cells from blood (PBMCs), obtained 24 months after the transplant. These receptors originate from a human patient who received a combined kidney and bone marrow transplant. Some T cells could come from the graft donor.

In the case of this clone: Read data end 3 residues before the CDR3 end; the end is taken from the germline J gene. V usage is TRBV6-1 and J usage is TRBJ2-7; 11 positions agree with TRBD2. CDR1 MNHNS and CDR2 SASEGT come from the germline V gene. CDR3 length: 15 amino acids. Trimming at V came to 4 bases and at J to 2 bases, leaving 4 bases not matched to a gene. The CDR3 DNA, read in part, is TGTGCCAGCAGTGCTACTAGCGGGAGAACCTACGAG. It translates to CASSATSGRTYE. The complete CDR3 reads CASSATSGRTYEQYF.

To note about this clone: Sequencing ends 3 residues short of the CDR3 end; the germline J gene provides the rest. The rearrangement uses TRBV11-2 and TRBJ2-4, with a weak D call TRBD1 (7 bases). V lost 4 bases and J 9 bases, leaving 16 bases between the germline ends. CDR1 is SGHAT and CDR2 is FQNNGV in the germline V gene. This CDR3 spans 14 amino acids. This CDR3 reads CASSSRGQGGIQYF. The DNA read from the CDR3 is TGTGCCAGCAGCTCGAGAGGTCAGGGGGGCATT.

As concerns this clone: Read coverage stops 3 residues before the CDR3 terminus; the germline J gene supplies the remainder. The chain recombines TRBV7-9 with TRBJ2-5; 9 nucleotides line up with TRBD1. After removal of 5 bases from V and 5 bases from J, the junction contained 6 bases not matched to a gene. CDR1 is SEHNR and CDR2 is FQNEAQ in the germline V gene (reference sequence). CDR3 size: 14 residues. This CDR3 reads CASSLGTGRETQYF. The covered CDR3 bases are TGTGCCAGCAGCCTCGGGACAGGGAGGGAGACC.